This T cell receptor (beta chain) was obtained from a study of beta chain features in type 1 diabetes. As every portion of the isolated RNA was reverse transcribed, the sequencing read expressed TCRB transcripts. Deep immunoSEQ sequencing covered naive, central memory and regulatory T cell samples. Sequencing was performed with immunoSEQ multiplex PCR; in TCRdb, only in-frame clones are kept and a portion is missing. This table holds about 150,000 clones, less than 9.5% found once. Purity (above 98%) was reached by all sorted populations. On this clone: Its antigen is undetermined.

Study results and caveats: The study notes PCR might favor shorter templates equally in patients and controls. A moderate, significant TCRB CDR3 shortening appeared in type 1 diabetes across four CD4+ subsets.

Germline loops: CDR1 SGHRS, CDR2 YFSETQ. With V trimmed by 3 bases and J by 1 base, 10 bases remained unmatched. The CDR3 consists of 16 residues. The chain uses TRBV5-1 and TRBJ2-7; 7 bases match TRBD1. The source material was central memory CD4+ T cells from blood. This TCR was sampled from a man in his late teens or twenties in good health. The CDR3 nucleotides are TGCGCCAGCAGCTACCAGACAGGGCTGGGATCCTACGAGCAGTACTTC. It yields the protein CASSYQTGLGSYEQYF.